This T cell receptor (beta chain) was documented in a study of PD-L1 blockade in urothelial cancer. Study background: Male sex and bladder-origin urothelial cancer characterized most of the roughly 29 patients. The authors examined blood 3 weeks (second dose) and 6 weeks after treatment start. Each blood sample yielded a median of 141,255 T cells. Overall study findings and caveats: Lower pretreatment blood TCR clonality, under the median, predicted better survival, researchers reported.

Germline V gene lookup returns CDR1 SQVTM and CDR2 ANQGSEA. V was trimmed by 7 bases and J by 5 bases, leaving 15 bases between them. The CDR3 has 12 amino acids. The data were produced by immunoSEQ multiplex PCR, yet TCRdb's version contains in-frame clones alone and is incomplete. Among tens of thousands of clones, around 80% were seen once, and the ten largest hold 15% to 20%. This clone was recorded a few times. No antigen is known for it. The TCR sequence derives from a man between 60 and 75 years old with urothelial cancer. This rearrangement joins TRBV29-1 to TRBJ2-7; TRBD2 might be the D (5 bases). The sequencing used PBMCs, collected around atezolizumab (anti-PD-L1) treatment. For the CDR3, the DNA is TGCAGCGGGTTAACTAGTTTCCACGAGCAGTACTTC. Translated, it gives CSGLTSFHEQYF.